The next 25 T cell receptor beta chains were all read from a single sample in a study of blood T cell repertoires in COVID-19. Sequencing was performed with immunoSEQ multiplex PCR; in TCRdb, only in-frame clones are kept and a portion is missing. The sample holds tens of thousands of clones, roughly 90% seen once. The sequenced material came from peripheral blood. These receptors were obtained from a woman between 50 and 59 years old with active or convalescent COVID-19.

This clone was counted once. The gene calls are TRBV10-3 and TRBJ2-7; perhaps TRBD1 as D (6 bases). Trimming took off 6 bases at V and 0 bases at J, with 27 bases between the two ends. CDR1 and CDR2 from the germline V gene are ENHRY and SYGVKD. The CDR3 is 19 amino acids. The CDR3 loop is CAIRGPIGTSNRNSYEQYF. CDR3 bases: TGTGCCATCAGGGGTCCTATTGGGACATCAAATAGAAACTCCTACGAGCAGTACTTC.

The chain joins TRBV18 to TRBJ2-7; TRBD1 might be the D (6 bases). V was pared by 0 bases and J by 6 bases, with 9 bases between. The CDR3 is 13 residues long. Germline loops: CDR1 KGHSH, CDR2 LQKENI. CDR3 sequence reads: CASSPPSRGEQYF. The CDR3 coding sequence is TGTGCCAGCTCACCACCTTCCAGGGGCGAGCAGTACTTC.

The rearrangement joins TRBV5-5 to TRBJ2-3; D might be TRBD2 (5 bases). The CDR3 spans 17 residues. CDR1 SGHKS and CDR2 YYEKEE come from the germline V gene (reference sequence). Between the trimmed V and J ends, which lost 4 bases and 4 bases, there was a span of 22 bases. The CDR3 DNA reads TGTGCCAGCAGCCTAGAAGAGGGAATTATTGCGGCAGATACGCAGTATTTT. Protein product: CASSLEEGIIAADTQYF.

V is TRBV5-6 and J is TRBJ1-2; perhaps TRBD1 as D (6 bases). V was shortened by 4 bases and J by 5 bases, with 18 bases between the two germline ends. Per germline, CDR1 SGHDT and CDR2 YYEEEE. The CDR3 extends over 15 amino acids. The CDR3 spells CASSQGKQGGYGYTF. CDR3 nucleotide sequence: TGTGCCAGCAGCCAGGGAAAACAGGGCGGATATGGCTACACCTTC.

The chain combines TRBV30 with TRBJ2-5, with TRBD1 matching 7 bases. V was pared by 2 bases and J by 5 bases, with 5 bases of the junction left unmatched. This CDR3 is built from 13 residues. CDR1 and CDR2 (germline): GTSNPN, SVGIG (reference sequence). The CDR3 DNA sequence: TGTGCCTGGAGTCGACAGGGAAGCGAGACCCAGTACTTC. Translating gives CAWSRQGSETQYF.

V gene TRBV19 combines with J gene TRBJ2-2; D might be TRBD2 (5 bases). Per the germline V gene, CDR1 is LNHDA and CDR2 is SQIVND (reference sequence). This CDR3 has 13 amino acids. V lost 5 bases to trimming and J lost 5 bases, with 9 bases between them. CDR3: CASSLGLTGELFF. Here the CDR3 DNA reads TGTGCCAGTAGTTTAGGACTGACCGGGGAGCTGTTTTTT. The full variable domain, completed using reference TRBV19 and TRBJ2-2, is DGGITQSPKYLFRKEGQNVTLSCEQNLNHDAMYWYRQDPGQGLRLIYYSQIVNDFQKGDIAEGYSVSREKKESFPLTVTSAQKNPTAFYLCASSLGLTGELFFGEGSRLTVL.

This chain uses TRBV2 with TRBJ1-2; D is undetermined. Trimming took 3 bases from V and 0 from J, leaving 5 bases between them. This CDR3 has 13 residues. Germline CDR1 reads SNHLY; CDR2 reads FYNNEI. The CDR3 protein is CASSDGSNYGYTF. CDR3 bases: TGTGCCAGCAGTGACGGGTCTAACTATGGCTACACCTTC.

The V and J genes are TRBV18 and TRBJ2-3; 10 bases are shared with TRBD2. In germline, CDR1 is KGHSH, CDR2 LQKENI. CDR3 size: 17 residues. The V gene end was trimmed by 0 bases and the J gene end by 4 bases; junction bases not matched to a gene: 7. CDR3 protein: CASSPPGLAGVADTQYF. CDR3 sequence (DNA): TGTGCCAGCTCACCACCGGGGCTAGCGGGAGTGGCAGATACGCAGTATTTT.

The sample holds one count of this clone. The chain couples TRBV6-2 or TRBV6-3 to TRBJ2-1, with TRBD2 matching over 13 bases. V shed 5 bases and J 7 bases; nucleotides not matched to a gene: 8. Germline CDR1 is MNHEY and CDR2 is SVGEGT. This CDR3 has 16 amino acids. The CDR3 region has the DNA TGTGCCAGCAGTAGAGGGACTAGCGGGGTCTGGAATGAGCAGTTCTTC. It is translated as CASSRGTSGVWNEQFF.

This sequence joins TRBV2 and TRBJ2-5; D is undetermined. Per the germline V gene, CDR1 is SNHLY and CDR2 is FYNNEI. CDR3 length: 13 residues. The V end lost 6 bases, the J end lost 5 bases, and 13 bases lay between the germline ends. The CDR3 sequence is CASRETRAETQYF. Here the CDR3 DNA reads TGTGCCAGCAGAGAGACCCGAGCGGAGACCCAGTACTTC.

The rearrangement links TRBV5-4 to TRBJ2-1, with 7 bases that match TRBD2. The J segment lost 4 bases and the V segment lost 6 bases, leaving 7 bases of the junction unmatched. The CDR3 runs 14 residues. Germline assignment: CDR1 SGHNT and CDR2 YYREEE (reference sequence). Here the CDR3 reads CASTAGLHYNEQFF. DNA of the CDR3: TGTGCCAGCACCGCGGGACTACATTACAATGAGCAGTTCTTC.

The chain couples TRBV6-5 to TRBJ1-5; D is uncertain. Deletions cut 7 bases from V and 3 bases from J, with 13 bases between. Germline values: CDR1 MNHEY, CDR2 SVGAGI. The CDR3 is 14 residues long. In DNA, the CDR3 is TGTGCCAGCACGGTGGTACAGTTCAATCAGCCCCAGCATTTT. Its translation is CASTVVQFNQPQHF.

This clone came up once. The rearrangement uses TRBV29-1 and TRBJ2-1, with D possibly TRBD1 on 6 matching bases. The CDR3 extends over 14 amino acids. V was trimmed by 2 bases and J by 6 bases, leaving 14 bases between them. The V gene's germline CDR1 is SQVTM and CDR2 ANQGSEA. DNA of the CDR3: TGCAGCGTTGAACCAAGTACAGGGATCAATGAGCAGTTCTTC. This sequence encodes CSVEPSTGINEQFF.

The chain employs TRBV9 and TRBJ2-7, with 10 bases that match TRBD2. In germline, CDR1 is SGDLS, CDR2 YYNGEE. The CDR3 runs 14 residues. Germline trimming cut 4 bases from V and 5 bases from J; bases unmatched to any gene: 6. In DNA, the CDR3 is TGTGCCAGCAGCTCTAGCGGGAGTCGCCACGAGCAGTACTTC. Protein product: CASSSSGSRHEQYF.

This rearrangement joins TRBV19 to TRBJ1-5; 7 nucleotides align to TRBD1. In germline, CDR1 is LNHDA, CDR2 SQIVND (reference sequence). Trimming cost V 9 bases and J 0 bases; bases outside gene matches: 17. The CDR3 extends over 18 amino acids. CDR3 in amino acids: CASPLGGTDLYSNQPQHF. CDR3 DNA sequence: TGTGCCAGCCCCCTCGGCGGGACAGATCTCTATAGCAATCAGCCCCAGCATTTT.

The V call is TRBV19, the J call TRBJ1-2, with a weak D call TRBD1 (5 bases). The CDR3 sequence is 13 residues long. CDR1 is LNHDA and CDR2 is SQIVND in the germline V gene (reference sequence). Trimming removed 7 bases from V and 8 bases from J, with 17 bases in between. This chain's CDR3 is CASTPTGGGGYTF. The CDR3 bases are TGTGCCAGTACCCCTACCGGGGGAGGCGGCTACACCTTC.

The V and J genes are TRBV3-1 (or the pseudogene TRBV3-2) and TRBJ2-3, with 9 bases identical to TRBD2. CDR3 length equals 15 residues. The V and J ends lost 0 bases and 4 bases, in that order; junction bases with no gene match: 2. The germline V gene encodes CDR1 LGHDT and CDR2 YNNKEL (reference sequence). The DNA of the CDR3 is TGTGCCAGCAGCCAAGAGTTAGCGGGAGCAGATACGCAGTATTTT. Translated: CASSQELAGADTQYF.

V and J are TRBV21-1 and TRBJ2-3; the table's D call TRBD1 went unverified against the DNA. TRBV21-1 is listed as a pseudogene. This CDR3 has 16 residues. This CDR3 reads CASSKDSGARTDTQYF. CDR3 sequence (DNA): TGTGCCAGCAGCAAAGATTCAGGGGCCCGCACAGATACGCAGTATTTT.

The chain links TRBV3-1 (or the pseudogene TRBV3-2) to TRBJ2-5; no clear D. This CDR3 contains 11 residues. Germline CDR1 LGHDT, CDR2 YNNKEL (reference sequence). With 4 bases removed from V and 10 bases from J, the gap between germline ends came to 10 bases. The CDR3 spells CASSLGEVQYF. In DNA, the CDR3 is TGTGCCAGCAGCCTAGGAGAGGTCCAGTACTTC.

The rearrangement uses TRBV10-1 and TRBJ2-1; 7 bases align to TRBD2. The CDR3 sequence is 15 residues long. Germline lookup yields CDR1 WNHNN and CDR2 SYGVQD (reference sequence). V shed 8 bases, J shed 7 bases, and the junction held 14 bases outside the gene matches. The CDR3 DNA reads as TGCGCCAGCGGGGGGACGAGAGGGAGGGCAAATGAGCAGTTCTTC. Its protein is CASGGTRGRANEQFF.

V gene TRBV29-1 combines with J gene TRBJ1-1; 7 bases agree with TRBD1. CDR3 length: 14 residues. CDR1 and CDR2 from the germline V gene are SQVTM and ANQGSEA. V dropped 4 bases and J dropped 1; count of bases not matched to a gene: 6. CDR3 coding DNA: TGCAGCGTTGCCGGCAGGGGGAGGAACACTGAAGCTTTCTTT. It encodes CSVAGRGRNTEAFF.

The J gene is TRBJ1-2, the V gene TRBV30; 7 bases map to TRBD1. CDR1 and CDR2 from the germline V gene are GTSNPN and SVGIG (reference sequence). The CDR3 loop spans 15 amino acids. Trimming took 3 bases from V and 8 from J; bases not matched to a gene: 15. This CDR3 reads CAWSSKGAAYNGYTF. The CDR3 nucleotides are TGTGCCTGGAGCTCAAAGGGGGCCGCGTATAACGGCTACACCTTC.

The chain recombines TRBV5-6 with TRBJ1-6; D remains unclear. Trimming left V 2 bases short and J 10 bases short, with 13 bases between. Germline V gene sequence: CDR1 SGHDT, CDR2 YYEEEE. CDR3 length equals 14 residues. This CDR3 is CASSFPTDDSPLHF. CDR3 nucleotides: TGTGCCAGCAGCTTTCCCACAGACGACTCACCCCTCCACTTT.

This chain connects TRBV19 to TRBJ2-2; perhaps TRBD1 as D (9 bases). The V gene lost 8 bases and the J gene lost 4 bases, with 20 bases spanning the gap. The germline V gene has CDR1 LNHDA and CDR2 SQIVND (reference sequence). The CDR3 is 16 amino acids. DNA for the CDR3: TGTGCCAGTGGTACGGGACAGGGACTAGGCACCGGGGAGCTGTTTTTT. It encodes CASGTGQGLGTGELFF.

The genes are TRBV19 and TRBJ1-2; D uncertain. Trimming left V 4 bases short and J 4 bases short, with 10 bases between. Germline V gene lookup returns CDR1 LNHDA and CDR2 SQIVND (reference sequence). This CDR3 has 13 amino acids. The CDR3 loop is CASSTAQSYGYTF. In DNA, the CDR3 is TGTGCCAGTAGTACAGCACAGTCCTATGGCTACACCTTC. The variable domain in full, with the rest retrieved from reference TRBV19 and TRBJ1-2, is DGGITQSPKYLFRKEGQNVTLSCEQNLNHDAMYWYRQDPGQGLRLIYYSQIVNDFQKGDIAEGYSVSREKKESFPLTVTSAQKNPTAFYLCASSTAQSYGYTFGSGTRLTVV.